The table lists the clone carrying this TCR beta chain with a count of one. The antigen remains undetermined. This record belongs to a study of CD8+ T cells in alopecia areata. From germline, CDR1 is SQVTM and CDR2 ANQGSEA. This CDR3 is built from 16 residues. The J segment lost 5 bases and the V segment lost 5 bases, leaving 9 bases of the junction unmatched. Study-level points and caveats: Clonality in the scalp and expanded CD8+ clones ranked among the top 100 were significantly decreased by tofacitinib.

Treatment specified: oral pan-JAK inhibitor, 5-10 mg twice daily. The sequencing template was cDNA reverse transcribed from extracted RNA. Some clones are missing from TCRdb's copy, which holds only in-frame ones; the method was immunoSEQ multiplex PCR. Counted here are over 150,000 clones, 58% occurring once; the ten biggest clones make up 5.5%. This sequence was found in a human donor with alopecia areata. This sequence joins TRBV29-1 and TRBJ2-2; 12 nucleotides match TRBD2. The sequencing here drew on CD4+ T cells sorted from blood, taken at week 24, from a patient treated with tofacitinib. CDR3 amino acids: CSVLPRGTSGTGELFF. CDR3 DNA: TGCAGCGTTCTCCCCCGGGGGACTAGCGGGACCGGGGAGCTGTTTTTT.